These 27 T cell receptor beta chains share one sample of origin, sequenced in a study of identifying expanded T cells in peripheral blood. Profiled with immunoSEQ multiplex PCR; TCRdb holds only in-frame clones, not every one. The sample holds about 100,000 clones, around nine tenths seen once. The sequenced sample was blood. Source of these receptors: a person between 18 and 70 years old in good health.

The rearrangement links TRBV5-1 to TRBJ1-5, with TRBD1 as a possible D gene (5 bases). Germline lookup yields CDR1 SGHRS and CDR2 YFSETQ. The CDR3 has 19 amino acids. V was clipped by 1 base and J by 3 bases, with 23 bases between them. DNA for the CDR3: TGCGCCAGCAGCTTGTCCCCTTTGGGCCAATGGGGGATCAATCAGCCCCAGCATTTT. Its translation is CASSLSPLGQWGINQPQHF. Variable domain in full (rest from reference TRBV5-1 and TRBJ1-5): KAGVTQTPRYLIKTRGQQVTLSCSPISGHRSVSWYQQTPGQGLQFLFEYFSETQRNKGNFPGRFSGRQFSNSRSEMNVSTLELGDSALYLCASSLSPLGQWGINQPQHFGDGTRLSIL.

The V call is TRBV7-2, the J call TRBJ2-5; D perhaps matches TRBD2 (6 bases). The J call is in doubt because the DNA end fits TRBJ2-7 better. Germline lookup yields CDR1 SGHTA and CDR2 FQGNSA. The CDR3 is 17 residues long. The CDR3 here is CASSLAGGPGSSYEQYF. The CDR3 DNA sequence: TGTGCCAGCAGCTTAGCGGGAGGTCCAGGAAGCTCCTACGAGCAGTACTTC.

This clone has just one count. The chain is built from TRBV6-6 and TRBJ2-7; 7 bases align to TRBD1. The CDR3 is made up of 14 amino acids. After removal of 6 bases from V and 6 bases from J, the junction contained 11 bases not matched to a gene. Germline-derived CDR1 and CDR2 are MNHNY and SVGAGI (reference sequence). This CDR3 is CASRKQGQTTEQYF. The CDR3 DNA reads as TGTGCCAGCAGAAAGCAGGGACAGACCACCGAGCAGTACTTC.

The rearrangement links TRBV7-9 to TRBJ1-1, with D unresolved. Germline V gives CDR1 SEHNR, CDR2 FQNEAQ (reference sequence). There are 14 residues in the CDR3. V was clipped by 2 bases and J by 7 bases, with 14 bases between them. The DNA for the CDR3 is TGTGCCAGCAGCTTAATTGAGGTAAAGCTTGAAGCTTTCTTT. This codes for CASSLIEVKLEAFF.

J is TRBJ1-2 and V is TRBV29-1; the match to TRBD1 covers 9 bases. Germline V gene data show CDR1 as SQVTM and CDR2 as ANQGSEA. This CDR3 has 15 amino acids. Trimming cost V 6 bases and J 4 bases; bases outside gene matches: 12. The CDR3 sequence: CSVQGRDRDFYGYTF. The CDR3, as DNA: TGCAGCGTGCAAGGCCGGGACAGGGATTTCTATGGCTACACCTTC.

The chain combines TRBV19 with TRBJ1-5; the D is unclear. From germline, CDR1 is LNHDA and CDR2 SQIVND (reference sequence). There are 14 residues in the CDR3. V lost 3 bases, J lost 3 bases, and 9 bases lay in between. The CDR3: CASSMQRYNQPQHF. The CDR3 nucleotides are TGTGCCAGTAGTATGCAACGGTACAATCAGCCCCAGCATTTT. Full variable domain (remainder filled in from reference TRBV19 and TRBJ1-5): DGGITQSPKYLFRKEGQNVTLSCEQNLNHDAMYWYRQDPGQGLRLIYYSQIVNDFQKGDIAEGYSVSREKKESFPLTVTSAQKNPTAFYLCASSMQRYNQPQHFGDGTRLSIL.

This clone was detected only once. The chain has TRBV2 and TRBJ2-7; 10 positions match TRBD1. Germline-derived CDR1 and CDR2 are SNHLY and FYNNEI. The CDR3 length is 10 residues. Trimming cost V 4 bases and J 12 bases; bases outside gene matches: 0. CDR3 nucleotide sequence: TGTGCCAGCAGTGGGGACAGGGGGTACTTC. Its protein product is CASSGDRGYF.

In its sample, this clone was seen a few times. The chain combines TRBV2 with TRBJ1-6; 7 bases are shared with TRBD1. The V segment lost 6 bases and the J segment 7 bases; nucleotides outside the gene matches: 6. Germline V gene sequence: CDR1 SNHLY, CDR2 FYNNEI. The CDR3 has 14 amino acids. The CDR3 here is CASRTGTANSPLHF. In nucleotides, the CDR3 is TGTGCCAGCAGGACCGGGACAGCCAATTCACCCCTCCACTTT. Full variable domain (missing parts from reference TRBV2 and TRBJ1-6): EPEVTQTPSHQVTQMGQEVILRCVPISNHLYFYWYRQILGQKVEFLVSFYNNEISEKSEIFDDQFSVERPDGSNFTLKIRSTKLEDSAMYFCASRTGTANSPLHFGNGTRLTVT.

The chain recombines TRBV18 with TRBJ2-3; maybe TRBD2 (5 bases). CDR3 length: 13 amino acids. V lost 2 bases and J lost 5, with 8 bases in between. Germline values: CDR1 KGHSH, CDR2 LQKENI. CDR3 DNA sequence: TGTGCCAGCTCACCAAATCGGGGAGATACGCAGTATTTT. It specifies CASSPNRGDTQYF.

CDR3 sequence (DNA): TGCGCCAGCTTCCGGGACGAACAAGAGACCCAGTACTTC. Residues: CASFRDEQETQYF. V is TRBV5-1 and J is TRBJ2-5; possibly TRBD1 or TRBD2 for D (5 bases each). The V and J ends lost 7 bases and 2 bases respectively, with 12 bases between them. Germline loops: CDR1 SGHRS, CDR2 YFSETQ. The CDR3 covers 13 residues.

The genes are TRBV6-6 and TRBJ2-7, with 11 bases aligning to TRBD1. Looked up from germline, CDR1 is MNHNY and CDR2 is SVGAGI (reference sequence). Germline trimming cut 0 bases from V and 7 bases from J; bases unmatched to any gene: 8. CDR3 length: 16 residues. The CDR3: CASSYSTSGTGGEQYF. CDR3 coding DNA: TGTGCCAGCAGTTACTCAACCTCCGGGACAGGGGGAGAGCAGTACTTC.

The rearrangement links TRBV7-3 to TRBJ2-3, with D maybe TRBD2 (5 bases). CDR3 size: 13 residues. Germline assignment: CDR1 SGHTA and CDR2 FQGTGA. With 2 bases removed from V and 3 bases from J, the gap between germline ends came to 6 bases. The CDR3 here is CASSLPGTDTQYF. The CDR3 DNA sequence: TGTGCCAGCAGCTTACCGGGGACAGATACGCAGTATTTT.

This chain joins TRBV10-2 and TRBJ1-2; tentative D call: TRBD1 (6 bases). V lost 6 bases and J lost 5, with 19 bases in between. The CDR3 covers 15 residues. Germline loops: CDR1 WSHSY, CDR2 SAAADI. The CDR3, as DNA: TGCGCCAGCAGGCAACAGGGACCCCTGCTTTATGGCTACACCTTC. This gives the protein CASRQQGPLLYGYTF.

The rearrangement joins TRBV4-1 to TRBJ1-2; D is ambiguous. The germline V and J ends were trimmed by 1 base and 3 bases, with 18 bases remaining between them. CDR1 and CDR2 (germline): MGHRA, YSYEKL. The CDR3 is 17 amino acids. The CDR3 DNA reads TGCGCCAGCAGCCAAGGACTCCCCGAGGACGCTTACTATGGCTACACCTTC. Residues: CASSQGLPEDAYYGYTF.

The chain has TRBV7-9 and TRBJ1-4; 8 bases are a match to TRBD1. The trim removed 3 bases at V and 10 bases at J, leaving 7 bases unmatched. Germline V CDR1 and CDR2: SEHNR, FQNEAQ (reference sequence). The CDR3 spans 14 residues. CDR3 region: CASSFSAGGGKLFF. DNA of the CDR3: TGTGCCAGCAGCTTTTCGGCAGGGGGCGGAAAACTGTTTTTT.

The rearrangement uses TRBV6-5 and TRBJ1-2, with D uncertain. Germline CDR1 and CDR2: MNHEY and SVGAGI. The germline V and J ends were trimmed by 2 bases and 4 bases, with 2 bases remaining between them. This CDR3 has 11 amino acids. This chain's CDR3 is CASSYSYGYTF. CDR3 nucleotide sequence: TGTGCCAGCAGTTACAGCTATGGCTACACCTTC.

J is TRBJ1-5 and V is TRBV7-2, with D uncertain. Germline loops: CDR1 SGHTA, CDR2 FQGNSA. This CDR3 comprises 13 residues. V lost 4 bases to trimming and J lost 3 bases, with 7 bases between them. The CDR3, as DNA: TGTGCCAGCAGCTCCCAAGTCAATCAGCCCCAGCATTTT. Translating gives CASSSQVNQPQHF.

This clone occurred a few times. The chain is built from TRBV14 and TRBJ1-1; the D gene is possibly TRBD1 (6 bases). The CDR3 is 17 residues long. V lost 4 bases and J lost 0, with 18 bases in between. Germline V CDR1 and CDR2: SGHDN, FVKESK. The CDR3 region has the DNA TGTGCCAGCAGCCGAACGAGACAGGTGCCAATGAACACTGAAGCTTTCTTT. Its translation is CASSRTRQVPMNTEAFF.

This chain joins TRBV14 and TRBJ1-1; D perhaps matches TRBD1 (6 bases). The V gene lost 4 bases and the J gene lost 3 bases, with 9 bases spanning the gap. The CDR3 covers 13 residues. CDR1 and CDR2 (germline): SGHDN, FVKESK. CDR3: CASSLWTDTEAFF. The CDR3 region has the DNA TGTGCCAGCAGCCTTTGGACAGACACTGAAGCTTTCTTT.

V gene TRBV10-3 combines with J gene TRBJ2-5; 11 nucleotides line up with TRBD2. The CDR3 has 15 residues. The V gene end was trimmed by 4 bases and the J gene end by 1 base; junction bases not matched to a gene: 2. Germline V CDR1 and CDR2: ENHRY, SYGVKD. The CDR3 nucleotides read TGTGCCATCAGTGGACTAGCGGGGTCCCAAGAGACCCAGTACTTC. Translating gives CAISGLAGSQETQYF.

The V and J genes are TRBV7-3 and TRBJ2-5; a weak D match, TRBD1 (5 bases). The ends were cut back, 2 bases at V and 4 bases at J, with 14 bases in the middle. Germline loops: CDR1 SGHTA, CDR2 FQGTGA. CDR3 length equals 15 residues. The CDR3, as DNA: TGTGCCAGCAGCTTATCCCCAGGGAAGTTAGAGACCCAGTACTTC. It specifies CASSLSPGKLETQYF.

V usage is TRBV5-4 and J usage is TRBJ1-6, with 10 positions matching TRBD1. Germline trimming cut 7 bases from V and 8 bases from J; bases unmatched to any gene: 3. The CDR3 has 13 residues. The germline V gene encodes CDR1 SGHNT and CDR2 YYREEE (reference sequence). The CDR3 DNA is TGTGCCAGCTCTGGACAGGGGGATTCACCCCTCCACTTT. Translated: CASSGQGDSPLHF. The full variable domain, in which reference TRBV5-4 and TRBJ1-6 provide the parts outside the CDR3, is ETGVTQSPTHLIKTRGQQVTLRCSSQSGHNTVSWYQQALGQGPQFIFQYYREEENGRGNFPPRFSGLQFPNYSSELNVNALELDDSALYLCASSGQGDSPLHFGNGTRLTVT.

The chain's CDR3 is CASSEMDYGYTF. The DNA of the CDR3 is TGTGCCAGCAGTGAGATGGACTATGGCTACACCTTC. The rearrangement uses TRBV6-1 and TRBJ1-2; D call uncertain. The germline gives CDR1 MNHNS, CDR2 SASEGT. The V gene lost 3 bases and the J gene lost 3 bases, with 5 bases spanning the gap. CDR3 length equals 12 residues.

The rearrangement links TRBV4-2 to TRBJ1-1; no definite D call. The germline CDR1 and CDR2 sequences are LGHNA and YNFKEQ. This CDR3 has 15 residues. The germline V and J ends were trimmed by 0 bases and 2 bases, with 10 bases remaining between them. The CDR3 here is CASSQDLTGNTEAFF. The CDR3 DNA sequence: TGTGCCAGCAGCCAAGATCTCACGGGAAACACTGAAGCTTTCTTT.

V and J are TRBV11-2 and TRBJ2-7; D perhaps matches TRBD1 (6 bases). Germline-derived CDR1 and CDR2 are SGHAT and FQNNGV. The V gene lost 4 bases and the J gene lost 2 bases, with 9 bases spanning the gap. This CDR3 spans 13 amino acids. In DNA form, the CDR3 reads TGTGCCAGCAGCTCCGACAGGACCTACGAGCAGTACTTC. Translated: CASSSDRTYEQYF.

The genes are TRBV5-1 and TRBJ2-2; TRBD1 agrees at 9 bases. Per the germline V gene, CDR1 is SGHRS and CDR2 is YFSETQ. The CDR3 has 14 residues. V shed 4 bases, J shed 4 bases, and the junction held 2 bases outside the gene matches. The CDR3 spells CASSADRGTGELFF. The CDR3 nucleotides read TGCGCCAGCAGCGCGGACAGGGGCACCGGGGAGCTGTTTTTT. Supplemented by reference TRBV5-1 and TRBJ2-2, the full variable domain reads KAGVTQTPRYLIKTRGQQVTLSCSPISGHRSVSWYQQTPGQGLQFLFEYFSETQRNKGNFPGRFSGRQFSNSRSEMNVSTLELGDSALYLCASSADRGTGELFFGEGSRLTVL.

In its sample, this clone was seen a few times. The chain carries TRBV30 and TRBJ2-5; perhaps TRBD2 as D (6 bases). The V gene's germline CDR1 is GTSNPN and CDR2 SVGIG (reference sequence). The ends were cut back, 1 base at V and 6 bases at J, with 18 bases in the middle. The CDR3 consists of 15 residues. The CDR3 loop reads CAWSATTGLSKTQYF. The CDR3 region has the DNA TGTGCCTGGAGTGCCACGACGGGACTCTCGAAGACCCAGTACTTC.